This T cell receptor beta chain emerged from a study of shared clonotypes between healthy human individuals. Overall study: Each donor had three CD4 naive, three CD4 memory, two CD8 naive and one CD8 memory plate. Overall study findings and caveats: The authors expected sequencing depth to affect clonotype sharing among donors.

Original data processing: ImmunoSEQ yielded junction-only sequences lacking quality scores, so filtering differed. Libraries were prepared by immunoSEQ multiplex PCR; TCRdb keeps only in-frame clonotypes and omits some of them. That table is the source of V, J and clone size, and D and trimming were worked out from the DNA. The repertoire holds about 330,000 clones, with around 74% as singletons. Per germline, CDR1 SGDLS and CDR2 YYNGEE. The CDR3 runs to 19 residues. V shed 3 bases, J shed 2 bases, and the junction held 14 bases outside the gene matches. A word on this clone: Its antigen is not known.

The V call is TRBV9, the J call TRBJ2-2, with TRBD2 matching 9 bases. Sample: memory CD4+ T cells sorted from blood. Stated subset: CD45RA-negative fraction. The receptor was derived from a man aged 25-45 years in good health. CDR3 loop: CASSESASGAGGNTGELFF. For the CDR3, the DNA is TGTGCCAGCAGCGAGAGTGCGTCTGGAGCGGGAGGCAACACCGGGGAGCTGTTTTTT. The whole variable domain, remainder taken from reference TRBV9 and TRBJ2-2, is DSGVTQTPKHLITATGQRVTLRCSPRSGDLSVYWYQQSLDQGLQFLIQYYNGEERAKGNILERFSAQQFPDLHSELNLSSLELGDSALYFCASSESASGAGGNTGELFFGEGSRLTVL.